The 8 T cell receptor beta chains below come from one sample, sequenced in a study of radiation and T cells in renal cell carcinoma. Time point defined: baseline pretreatment blood. Stated treatment: 15 Gy SBRT to primary tumor, nephrectomy 4 weeks later. Using immunoSEQ multiplex PCR, the repertoire was profiled, and TCRdb retains in-frame clones only, with some absent. This sample has roughly 120,000 clones, with around 84% found just once. Here the sequenced sample was blood, taken from a patient whose treatment included radiotherapy and nephrectomy. These receptors were taken from a woman aged 55-69 years with renal cell carcinoma.

This chain joins TRBV7-9 and TRBJ1-4; weak D call: TRBD1 (6 bases). Trimming cost V 0 bases and J 8 bases, with 13 bases left between them. This CDR3 contains 15 residues. CDR1 is SEHNR and CDR2 is FQNEAQ in the germline V gene (reference sequence). The CDR3 coding sequence is TGTGCCAGCAGCTTAGCTGCGGGGGCTTACGAAAAACTGTTTTTT. This codes for CASSLAAGAYEKLFF.

This clone turned up a few times. This chain connects TRBV30 to TRBJ1-2; D possibly corresponds to TRBD1 (5 bases). The CDR3 has 13 residues. V was cut by 0 bases and J by 3 bases, with 8 bases left in between. The germline V gene encodes CDR1 GTSNPN and CDR2 SVGIG (reference sequence). CDR3 coding DNA: TGTGCCTGGAGTGTCAGGGACGACTATGGCTACACCTTC. It is translated as CAWSVRDDYGYTF.

The chain couples TRBV5-1 to TRBJ1-2; 8 nucleotides line up with TRBD1. V trimming: 0 bases; J trimming: 8 bases; junction bases outside the gene matches: 9. Germline V gene sequence: CDR1 SGHRS, CDR2 YFSETQ. The CDR3 sequence is 15 residues long. The CDR3, as DNA: TGCGCCAGCAGCTTGGAGGGCAGGGGGCTACAAGGCTACACCTTC. It encodes CASSLEGRGLQGYTF.

This clone has only one observation. The sample has other DNA sequences that encode this CDR3 too. The rearrangement joins TRBV2 to TRBJ1-4; 7 bases agree with TRBD1. With V trimmed by 8 bases and J by 8 bases, 11 bases remained unmatched. The germline V gene encodes CDR1 SNHLY and CDR2 FYNNEI. The CDR3 runs to 14 residues. CDR3 amino acids: CASEDGDRQEKLFF. In DNA form, the CDR3 reads TGTGCCAGCGAAGATGGGGACAGACAGGAAAAACTGTTTTTT.

This clone was found once. V and J are TRBV5-8 and TRBJ2-3; 9 bases align to TRBD1. Germline loops: CDR1 SGHTS, CDR2 YDEGEE. CDR3 length: 14 amino acids. J was trimmed by 3 bases and V by 10 bases; bases with no gene match: 9. This CDR3 is CAGGTGRITDTQYF. CDR3 nucleotide sequence: TGTGCCGGTGGGACAGGGCGAATTACAGATACGCAGTATTTT.

This clone was seen more than once but under ten times. V is TRBV28 and J is TRBJ1-3; D remains unclear. CDR3 length equals 13 residues. Germline values: CDR1 MDHEN, CDR2 SYDVKM. The V end was cut by 3 bases, the J end by 7 bases, with 10 bases between. The CDR3 DNA is TGTGCCAGCAGTTTCCGGCAACGGAACACCATATATTTT. It specifies CASSFRQRNTIYF.

The gene calls are TRBV6-6 and TRBJ1-1; no reliable D call. The CDR3 loop spans 14 amino acids. The germline gives CDR1 MNHNY, CDR2 SVGAGI (reference sequence). Trimming removed 5 bases from V and 1 base from J, with 11 bases in between. DNA of the CDR3: TGTGCCAGCAGTCGCCTAGGCGGGAACACTGAAGCTTTCTTT. The encoded protein is CASSRLGGNTEAFF.

The chain couples TRBV7-8 to TRBJ2-7, with 10 bases lining up with TRBD2. Germline assignment: CDR1 SGHVS and CDR2 FQNEAQ. The junction had 5 bases not matched to a gene; V was cut back by 0 bases and J by 0 bases. The CDR3 spans 17 residues. CDR3 coding DNA: TGTGCCAGCAGCTTAGCCCGGGCTAGCGGGAGCTCCTACGAGCAGTACTTC. It is translated as CASSLARASGSSYEQYF. Full variable domain (remainder filled in from reference TRBV7-8 and TRBJ2-7): GAGVSQSPRYKVAKRGQDVALRCDPISGHVSLFWYQQALGQGPEFLTYFQNEAQLDKSGLPSDRFFAERPEGSVSTLKIQRTQQEDSAVYLCASSLARASGSSYEQYFGPGTRLTVT.